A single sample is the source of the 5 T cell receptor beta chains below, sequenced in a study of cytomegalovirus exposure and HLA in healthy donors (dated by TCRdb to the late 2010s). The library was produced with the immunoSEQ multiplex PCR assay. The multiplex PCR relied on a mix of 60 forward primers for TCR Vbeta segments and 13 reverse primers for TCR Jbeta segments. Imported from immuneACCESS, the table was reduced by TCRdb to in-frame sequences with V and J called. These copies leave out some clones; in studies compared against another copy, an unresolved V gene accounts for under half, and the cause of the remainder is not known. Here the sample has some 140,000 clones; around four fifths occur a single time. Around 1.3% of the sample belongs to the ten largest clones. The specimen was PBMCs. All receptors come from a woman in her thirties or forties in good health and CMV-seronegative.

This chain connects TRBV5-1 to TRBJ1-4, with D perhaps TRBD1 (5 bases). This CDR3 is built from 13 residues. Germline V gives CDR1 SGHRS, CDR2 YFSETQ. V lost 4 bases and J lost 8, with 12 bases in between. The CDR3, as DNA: TGCGCCAGCAGCCAGGGAGGGAAGGAAAAACTGTTTTTT. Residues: CASSQGGKEKLFF. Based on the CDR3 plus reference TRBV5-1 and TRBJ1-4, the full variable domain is KAGVTQTPRYLIKTRGQQVTLSCSPISGHRSVSWYQQTPGQGLQFLFEYFSETQRNKGNFPGRFSGRQFSNSRSEMNVSTLELGDSALYLCASSQGGKEKLFFGSGTQLSVL.

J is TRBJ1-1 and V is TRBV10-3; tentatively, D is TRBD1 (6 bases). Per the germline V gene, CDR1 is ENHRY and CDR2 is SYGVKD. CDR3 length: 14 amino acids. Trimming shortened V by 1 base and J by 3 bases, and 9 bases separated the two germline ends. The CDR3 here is CAISELQGDTEAFF. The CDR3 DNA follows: TGTGCCATCAGTGAGTTACAGGGCGACACTGAAGCTTTCTTT.

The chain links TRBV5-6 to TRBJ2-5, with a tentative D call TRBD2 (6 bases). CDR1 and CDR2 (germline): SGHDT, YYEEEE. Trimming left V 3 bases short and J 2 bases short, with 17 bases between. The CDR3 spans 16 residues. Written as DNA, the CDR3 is TGTGCCAGCAGCTCCTACGAACTGGGACTGCAAGAGACCCAGTACTTC. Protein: CASSSYELGLQETQYF. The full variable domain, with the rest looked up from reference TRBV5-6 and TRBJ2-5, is DAGVTQSPTHLIKTRGQQVTLRCSPKSGHDTVSWYQQALGQGPQFIFQYYEEEERQRGNFPDRFSGHQFPNYSSELNVNALLLGDSALYLCASSSYELGLQETQYFGPGTRLLVL.

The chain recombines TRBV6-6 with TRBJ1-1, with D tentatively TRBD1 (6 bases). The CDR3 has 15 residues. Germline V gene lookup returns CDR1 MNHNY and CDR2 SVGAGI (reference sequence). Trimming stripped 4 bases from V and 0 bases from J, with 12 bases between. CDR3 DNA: TGTGCCAGCAGTTGGGTACAGGGCTTGAACACTGAAGCTTTCTTT. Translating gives CASSWVQGLNTEAFF.

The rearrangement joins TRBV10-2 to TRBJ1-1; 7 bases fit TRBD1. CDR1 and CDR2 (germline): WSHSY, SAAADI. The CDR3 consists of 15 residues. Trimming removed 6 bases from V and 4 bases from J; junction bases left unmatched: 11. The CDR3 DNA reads TGCGCCAGCAGAGGCCACTATCAGGGGGGCACTGAAGCTTTCTTT. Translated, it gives CASRGHYQGGTEAFF.